This TCR beta chain was identified in a study of shared clonotypes between healthy human individuals. Study-level points and caveats: With few donors, the genetic and exposure-history diversity represented was limited.

Profiled with immunoSEQ multiplex PCR; TCRdb holds only in-frame clones, not every one. Of approximately 330,000 clones listed, around 70% are singletons. As concerns this clone: Its antigen is as yet unknown.

Sequenced sample: memory CD4+ T cells sorted from blood. Documented subset: CD45RA-negative fraction. This TCR derives from a man younger than 45 in good health.

The CDR3 nucleotides read TGTGCCAGCAGCGGGCGAAACGGTGGCTACACCTTC. It yields the protein CASSGRNGGYTF. The V and J genes are TRBV9 and TRBJ1-2; D remains ambiguous. There are 12 residues in the CDR3. Trimming pared 3 bases from V and 7 bases from J, leaving 10 bases between. Germline CDR1 is SGDLS and CDR2 is YYNGEE.